These 23 T cell receptor beta chains originate from one sample sequenced in a study of PD-1 blockade in classical Hodgkin lymphoma. This table comes from immunoSEQ multiplex PCR, and its TCRdb copy is limited to in-frame clones, with some not included. Among about 20,000 clones listed, about 80% were seen once. Time point: cycle 4 day 1 (C4D1), after 6 weeks of nivolumab. Relapses following autologous stem cell transplantation were seen in all patients, with brentuximab vedotin exposure varying. By magnetic negative selection, CD8+ T cells were isolated from the thawed PBMCs. The source material was CD8+ T cells from blood, sampled before the fourth cycle of nivolumab. These receptors all stem from a human donor with classical Hodgkin lymphoma.

V is TRBV4-3 and J is TRBJ2-7; D call uncertain. The CDR3 is 14 residues long. Per germline, CDR1 LGHNA and CDR2 YSLEER. V lost 1 base and J 3 bases, leaving 10 bases between the germline ends. CDR3 protein: CASSQVLGNYEQYF. DNA for the CDR3: TGCGCCAGCAGCCAAGTTTTGGGGAACTACGAGCAGTACTTC.

This clone was observed once. The CDR3 reads CASSLGITGELFF. In nucleotides, the CDR3 is TGTGCCAGCAGCTTGGGTATCACCGGGGAGCTGTTTTTT. The rearrangement joins TRBV5-6 to TRBJ2-2, with D uncertain. The CDR3 contains 13 residues. V was clipped by 0 bases and J by 4 bases, with 4 bases between them. CDR1 is SGHDT, CDR2 YYEEEE, per germline.

J is TRBJ2-7 and V is TRBV29-1, with D perhaps TRBD1 (6 bases). The CDR3 contains 15 residues. V was trimmed by 0 bases and J by 4 bases, leaving 16 bases between them. Germline V gene sequence: CDR1 SQVTM, CDR2 ANQGSEA. In DNA, the CDR3 is TGCAGCGTTGAAGATCACAGGGAAAGGGGATACGAGCAGTACTTC. This gives the protein CSVEDHRERGYEQYF.

The rearrangement links TRBV9 to TRBJ2-7, with a tentative D call TRBD2 (6 bases). The CDR3 is 15 amino acids. Germline CDR1 is SGDLS and CDR2 is YYNGEE. With 3 bases removed from V and 0 bases from J, the gap between germline ends came to 13 bases. The CDR3 region is CASSGSGAYSYEQYF. The DNA of the CDR3 is TGTGCCAGCAGCGGTAGCGGAGCCTACTCCTACGAGCAGTACTTC.

This rearrangement joins TRBV6-5 to TRBJ1-1, with D perhaps TRBD1 (5 bases). CDR3 size: 14 residues. V gave up 5 bases and J gave up 5 bases, with 15 bases separating them. Looked up from germline, CDR1 is MNHEY and CDR2 is SVGAGI. CDR3 DNA: TGTGCCAGCAGTCCGGGCTTCGAGGGGACTGAAGCTTTCTTT. It translates to CASSPGFEGTEAFF.

This clone was counted a single time. The chain joins TRBV4-2 to TRBJ2-2, with D tentatively TRBD2 (5 bases). CDR1 LGHNA and CDR2 YNFKEQ come from the germline V gene. CDR3 size: 18 residues. V lost 3 bases and J 0 bases, leaving 17 bases between the germline ends. Here the CDR3 reads CASSQTSRGLANTGELFF. The CDR3 nucleotides are TGTGCCAGCAGCCAGACCTCTCGCGGACTCGCGAACACCGGGGAGCTGTTTTTT.

V is TRBV11-2 and J is TRBJ2-3; D is uncertain. This CDR3 spans 12 amino acids. Germline V gives CDR1 SGHAT, CDR2 FQNNGV. V was cut by 5 bases and J by 4 bases, with 7 bases left in between. CDR3 coding DNA: TGTGCCAGCAGCGCCCCCCCAGATACGCAGTATTTT. Translating it yields CASSAPPDTQYF.

The chain carries TRBV11-2 and TRBJ2-7, with D perhaps matching TRBD2 (6 bases). The CDR3 spans 13 residues. V lost 8 bases to trimming and J lost 1 base, with 12 bases between them. Germline lookup yields CDR1 SGHAT and CDR2 FQNNGV. Written as DNA, the CDR3 is TGTGCCAGCCGATGGGGGGTTTCCTACGAGCAGTACTTC. It encodes CASRWGVSYEQYF.

The chain uses TRBV7-9 and TRBJ2-3, with D perhaps TRBD1 or TRBD2 (6 bases each). V was shortened by 1 base and J by 3 bases, with 14 bases between the two germline ends. The CDR3 contains 16 residues. Germline V gives CDR1 SEHNR, CDR2 FQNEAQ (reference sequence). CDR3 residues: CASSLVGGPPTDTQYF. In DNA form, the CDR3 reads TGTGCCAGCAGCTTAGTAGGGGGGCCTCCAACAGATACGCAGTATTTT. Together with reference TRBV7-9 and TRBJ2-3, the CDR3 gives the full variable domain: DTGVSQNPRHKITKRGQNVTFRCDPISEHNRLYWYRQTLGQGPEFLTYFQNEAQLEKSRLLSDRFSAERPKGSFSTLEIQRTEQGDSAMYLCASSLVGGPPTDTQYFGPGTRLTVL.

V is TRBV28 and J is TRBJ1-6; unclear D gene. With 3 bases removed from V and 9 bases from J, the gap between germline ends came to 3 bases. Germline V gene data show CDR1 as MDHEN and CDR2 as SYDVKM. The CDR3 covers 11 residues. Here the CDR3 reads CASSLGSPLHF. CDR3 in DNA: TGTGCCAGCAGTTTGGGTTCACCCCTCCACTTT.

The V gene is TRBV6-4, the J gene TRBJ2-1, with D maybe TRBD2 (6 bases). The CDR3 totals 16 residues. CDR1 and CDR2 from the germline V gene are MRHNA and SNTAGT. V lost 8 bases to trimming and J lost 6 bases, with 23 bases between them. CDR3 DNA sequence: TGTGCCAGCTCCTTGACGGCGGTAGCGGCCGCCAATGAGCAGTTCTTC. As protein: CASSLTAVAAANEQFF.

The chain recombines TRBV10-3 with TRBJ2-2, with 8 positions matching TRBD2. After removal of 4 bases from V and 1 base from J, the junction contained 14 bases not matched to a gene. Germline values: CDR1 ENHRY, CDR2 SYGVKD. This CDR3 region has 19 residues. The CDR3 DNA is TGTGCCATCAGTGCGAACACATTAGCGGGGCTAAAGAACACCGGGGAGCTGTTTTTT. Residues: CAISANTLAGLKNTGELFF.

This clone is a singleton in its sample. The chain couples TRBV27 to TRBJ1-5, with D unresolved. V was trimmed by 3 bases and J by 4 bases, leaving 22 bases between them. The CDR3 is 18 residues long. Germline assignment: CDR1 MNHEY and CDR2 SMNVEV (reference sequence). The CDR3 loop reads CASSLSGTFILGNQPQHF. The DNA for the CDR3 is TGTGCCAGCAGTTTGAGCGGCACCTTCATTCTTGGGAATCAGCCCCAGCATTTT.

The chain couples TRBV9 to TRBJ1-2; 12 positions match TRBD1. The germline V gene has CDR1 SGDLS and CDR2 YYNGEE. This CDR3 has 17 residues. The trim removed 3 bases at V and 3 bases at J, leaving 9 bases unmatched. The CDR3 loop reads CASSAPGQGAEDYGYTF. The CDR3 nucleotides are TGTGCCAGCAGCGCTCCGGGACAGGGGGCCGAGGACTATGGCTACACCTTC.

V gene TRBV7-9 combines with J gene TRBJ2-5, with D possibly being TRBD1 (6 bases). Germline V CDR1 and CDR2: SEHNR, FQNEAQ (reference sequence). The CDR3 extends over 13 amino acids. Trimming removed 5 bases at V and 7 bases at J, with 14 bases between. For the CDR3, the DNA is TGTGCCAGCAGCCTCGGACAGATTTGGACCCAGTACTTC. Encoded protein: CASSLGQIWTQYF.

The chain uses TRBV19 and TRBJ1-1; no clear D. Deletions cut 3 bases from V and 4 bases from J, with 9 bases between. Germline-derived CDR1 and CDR2 are LNHDA and SQIVND (reference sequence). CDR3 length equals 13 residues. CDR3 amino acids: CASSMGGFTEAFF. The CDR3 DNA reads as TGTGCCAGTAGTATGGGAGGTTTCACTGAAGCTTTCTTT. Full variable domain (missing parts from reference TRBV19 and TRBJ1-1): DGGITQSPKYLFRKEGQNVTLSCEQNLNHDAMYWYRQDPGQGLRLIYYSQIVNDFQKGDIAEGYSVSREKKESFPLTVTSAQKNPTAFYLCASSMGGFTEAFFGQGTRLTVV.

The count of this clone is one. V and J are TRBV9 and TRBJ2-1, with TRBD2 matching 10 bases. Germline V CDR1 and CDR2: SGDLS, YYNGEE. This CDR3 contains 18 residues. V lost 0 bases and J lost 0; bases outside the gene matches: 6. DNA for the CDR3: TGTGCCAGCAGCGTAGCCCCCAGCGGGGGGGCCTCCTACAATGAGCAGTTCTTC. Translation: CASSVAPSGGASYNEQFF.

The rearrangement joins TRBV19 to TRBJ1-5, with unresolved D. Trimming took off 8 bases at V and 0 bases at J, with 14 bases between the two ends. This CDR3 contains 15 residues. CDR1 and CDR2 (germline): LNHDA, SQIVND (reference sequence). CDR3 bases: TGTGCCAGTGCACCGGACCCGTATAGCAATCAGCCCCAGCATTTT. Translation gives CASAPDPYSNQPQHF.

The V and J genes are TRBV28 and TRBJ1-2; D ambiguous. V shed 5 bases and J shed 8 bases, with 15 bases lying between them. Looked up from germline, CDR1 is MDHEN and CDR2 is SYDVKM. The CDR3 runs to 13 residues. This chain's CDR3 is CASSTTDSRGYTF. CDR3 sequence (DNA): TGTGCCAGCAGTACTACCGATTCCCGCGGCTACACCTTC.

The rearrangement links TRBV5-1 to TRBJ1-2; tentatively, D is TRBD1 (5 bases). This CDR3 contains 13 residues. Trimming removed 0 bases at V and 6 bases at J, with 9 bases between. Looked up from germline, CDR1 is SGHRS and CDR2 is YFSETQ. CDR3 sequence: CASSLGGADGYTF. The CDR3 DNA sequence: TGCGCCAGCAGCTTGGGGGGCGCCGATGGCTACACCTTC.

The chain couples TRBV10-3 to TRBJ2-2; TRBD2 agrees at 7 bases. The V gene end was trimmed by 3 bases and the J gene end by 4 bases; junction bases not matched to a gene: 11. Looked up from germline, CDR1 is ENHRY and CDR2 is SYGVKD. The CDR3 is 17 residues long. The DNA of the CDR3 is TGTGCCATCAGTGATCGGGCGGGGGTATCGAGCACCGGGGAGCTGTTTTTT. It is translated as CAISDRAGVSSTGELFF.

This clone has only one observation. The chain links TRBV7-6 to TRBJ2-2; 11 bases line up with TRBD1. J lost 1 base, V lost 5 bases, and 6 bases had no gene match. CDR1 is SGHVS, CDR2 FNYEAQ, per germline. This CDR3 is 17 amino acids long. The CDR3 is CASSQFGTGGNTGELFF. In DNA form, the CDR3 reads TGTGCCAGCAGCCAATTCGGGACAGGGGGGAACACCGGGGAGCTGTTTTTT. Supplemented by reference TRBV7-6 and TRBJ2-2, the full variable domain reads GAGVSQSPRYKVTKRGQDVALRCDPISGHVSLYWYRQALGQGPEFLTYFNYEAQQDKSGLPNDRFSAERPEGSISTLTIQRTEQRDSAMYRCASSQFGTGGNTGELFFGEGSRLTVL.

The gene calls are TRBV28 and TRBJ2-5; TRBD2 aligns across 7 bases. The tail of the sequence fits TRBJ2-7 better, so the J call may be wrong. Germline V gene data show CDR1 as MDHEN and CDR2 as SYDVKM. The CDR3 contains 13 residues. Written as DNA, the CDR3 is TGTGCCAGCAGTTTTCGGGGGGTCTACGAGCAGTACTTC. It translates to CASSFRGVYEQYF.